This T cell receptor (beta chain) was sequenced during a study of blood T cell repertoires in COVID-19. Study context: Whether acute or convalescent, the COVID-19 samples came from the United States, Italy and Spain. Nucleic acid was either cDNA or gDNA, and it came from T cells, B-cell-depleted T cells, or PBMCs.

CDR3 length equals 13 residues. CDR1 and CDR2 from the germline V gene are LGHDT and YNNKEL (reference sequence). The ends were cut back, 1 base at V and 7 bases at J, with 11 bases in the middle. A word on this clone: The sample holds other DNA sequences that translate to the same CDR3.

Per the study methods: From reference gene primer amplification, estimates of nucleated cell counts were derived. Repertoires were generated with immunoSEQ multiplex PCR, while TCRdb's copy carries only in-frame clones and drops some. V and J calls and clone size come straight from that table; D and trimming were deduced from the DNA. The table records over 200,000 clones, 75% to 90% of them present only once. The source of this sequence is a woman aged 25 to 45 who had recovered from COVID-19. The sequencing sample was made of peripheral blood. The chain uses TRBV3-1 (or the pseudogene TRBV3-2) and TRBJ2-7; D call uncertain. CDR3 region: CASSQVAGYEQYF. The CDR3 DNA is TGTGCCAGCAGCCAAGTTGCCGGTTATGAGCAGTACTTC.